Listed below are T cell receptor beta chains from one sample, sequenced in a study of blood T cell repertoires in COVID-19. Produced via immunoSEQ multiplex PCR; TCRdb's table is partial and in-frame only. Here the sample spans a few hundred thousand clones, 86% being singletons. Sequencing was performed on peripheral blood. The receptors originated from a man between 25 and 39 years old who had recovered from COVID-19. CDR3s include the opening cysteine and the closing phenylalanine or tryptophan. The D gene is left open where the match is weak. Clone size is stated in some rows and not others, as once, few, many or a class when expanded.

d_gene,abundance,v_gene,j_gene,CDR3nt,CDR3aa
TRBD2,NA,TRBV18,TRBJ2-5,TGTGCCAGCTCACCAAGGGGACTAGCGGGAGGCGACCAAGAGACCCAGTACTTC,CASSPRGLAGGDQETQYF
TRBD1,NA,TRBV19,TRBJ2-1,TGTGCCAGTAGTATGACGACAGGGGCAGTCCCGCAGTTCTTC,CASSMTTGAVPQFF
TRBD2,NA,TRBV27,TRBJ2-1,TGTGCCAGCAGACCCATAGCGGGGGGAGCTTACAATGAGCAGTTCTTC,CASRPIAGGAYNEQFF
NA,NA,TRBV6-5,TRBJ1-2,TGTGCCAGCAGTCGGGCGGGGGTCAACGTTTATGGCTACACCTTC,CASSRAGVNVYGYTF
TRBD2,once,TRBV18,TRBJ2-2,TGTGCCAGCTCACCACTGCTTGCGGGGGCGAACACCGGGGAGCTGTTTTTT,CASSPLLAGANTGELFF
NA,NA,TRBV9,TRBJ1-3,TGTGCCAGCAGCGGCCCAGGGTTGAACGGAAACACCATATATTTT,CASSGPGLNGNTIYF
NA,NA,TRBV29-1,TRBJ1-6,TGCAGCGTTGGGACAAACTCACCCCTCCACTTT,CSVGTNSPLHF
NA,NA,TRBV3-1/TRBV3-2,TRBJ2-7,TGTGCCAGCAGCCAAGGGGGCGCCTACTCCTACGAGCAGTACTTC,CASSQGGAYSYEQYF
TRBD1,NA,TRBV7-2,TRBJ1-2,TGTGCCAGCAGTTTGAGACAGGGGGCTGACGACGGCTACACCTTC,CASSLRQGADDGYTF
NA,NA,TRBV14,TRBJ1-1,TGTGCCAGCAGCCAAGTATCAGGTTACGAAGCTTTCTTT,CASSQVSGYEAFF
NA,NA,TRBV9,TRBJ2-7,TGTGCCAGCAGCGTAGCTGGTGGGGACGGGGGGCCCTACGAGCAGTACTTC,CASSVAGGDGGPYEQYF
TRBD1,NA,TRBV6-1,TRBJ2-2,TGTGCCAGCAGTGGACCCAGGGGGCTTTATACCGGGGAGCTGTTTTTT,CASSGPRGLYTGELFF
NA,once,TRBV6-5,TRBJ1-3,TGTGCCAGCAGTTCAGGCGGGGGAAACACCATATATTTT,CASSSGGGNTIYF
NA,NA,TRBV7-9,TRBJ2-7,TGTGCCAGCAGCTCAAAGCGGGTTGTCTCCTACGAGCAGTACTTC,CASSSKRVVSYEQYF
TRBD1,NA,TRBV11-3,TRBJ2-7,TGTGCCAGCAGCCTTAATGGACAGGGGGTCTACGAGCAGTACTTC,CASSLNGQGVYEQYF
NA,NA,TRBV7-8,TRBJ2-7,TGTGCCAGCAGCCGAGGGGCTAGCGTCTCCTACGAGCAGTACTTC,CASSRGASVSYEQYF
TRBD1,NA,TRBV30,TRBJ1-4,TGTGCCTGGAGTCGACCGGGACAGCGGAGTGAAAAACTGTTTTTT,CAWSRPGQRSEKLFF
TRBD1,NA,TRBV2,TRBJ1-5,TGTGCCAGCAGAAGGGACAGGGGTGATCAGCCCCAGCATTTT,CASRRDRGDQPQHF
NA,NA,TRBV11-2,TRBJ2-7,TGTGCCAGCAGCTTAGATCGTTCCCAGGGTGGGCACGAGCAGTACTTC,CASSLDRSQGGHEQYF
TRBD1,NA,TRBV27,TRBJ2-1,TGTGCCAGCAGACGACCCACCGGGACAGGGATTAGCAATGAGCAGTTCTTC,CASRRPTGTGISNEQFF
NA,NA,TRBV6-5,TRBJ1-1,TGTGCCAGCAGTCGGAGGGAGGGGAACACTGAAGCTTTCTTT,CASSRREGNTEAFF
NA,once,TRBV9,TRBJ1-3,TGTGCCAGCAGCGAGCGTCCTGGAAACACCATATATTTT,CASSERPGNTIYF
TRBD1,NA,TRBV3-1/TRBV3-2,TRBJ1-5,TGTGCCAGCAGCCAAGGTGCCGGGACAGGGGGTCTTCAGCCCCAGCATTTT,CASSQGAGTGGLQPQHF
NA,NA,TRBV3-1/TRBV3-2,TRBJ1-5,TGTGCCAGCAGCCCCGACAGGAGGCAGCCCCAGCATTTT,CASSPDRRQPQHF
NA,NA,TRBV2,TRBJ2-3,TGTGCCACCCGTCCGGGGGGCGGCACAGATACGCAGTATTTT,CATRPGGGTDTQYF
NA,NA,TRBV7-2,TRBJ2-3,TGTGCCAGCAGTCGACAGGTGAGCACAGATACGCAGTATTTT,CASSRQVSTDTQYF
TRBD1,NA,TRBV5-1,TRBJ1-5,TGCGCCAGCAGCTTGGGCGGGACAGGGGATAGCAATCAGCCCCAGCATTTT,CASSLGGTGDSNQPQHF
NA,few,TRBV7-9,TRBJ1-1,TGTGCCAGCAGCTTAGTGGACAGTAGGAACACTGAAGCTTTCTTT,CASSLVDSRNTEAFF